What follows is one T cell receptor beta chain and its context. Its antigen is not known. The sample originates from a study of shared clonotypes between healthy human individuals. Broader study findings: Donor clonotype sharing was expected to depend on sequencing depth.

Here immunoSEQ multiplex PCR was the method, and the copy in TCRdb shows in-frame clones only, minus some. The table records 2 million to 3 million clones, more than 85% of them present only once. The germline V gene has CDR1 SGHRS and CDR2 YFSETQ. V gave up 5 bases and J gave up 2 bases, with 13 bases separating them. The CDR3 extends over 14 amino acids. All donors were healthy HIV-negative adults lacking recent acute infections or vaccinations. This chain connects TRBV5-1 to TRBJ1-2; D may be TRBD1 (6 bases). Sequencing used naive CD4+ T cells from PBMCs. Regarding subset: CD45RA+ positively selected. This sequence originates from a young man in good health. Some clones in this sample may be carry-over from other donors' samples. The CDR3 DNA sequence: TGCGCCAGCAGAATCGCCCAGGGGAACTATGGCTACACCTTC. Translated, it gives CASRIAQGNYGYTF.